This T cell receptor (beta chain) was captured by sequencing in a study of neurological immune-mediated disorders. TCRdb processed the 5' RACE reads anew with MiXCR; each CDR3 protein has one entry. The sample records 27,000 or so distinct CDR3 sequences, approximately 15% being singletons. This CDR3 comprises 19 residues. V lost 1 base and J 1 base, leaving 20 bases between the germline ends. Germline V gene sequence: CDR1 LGHDT, CDR2 YNNKEL (reference sequence). The table lists this clonotype with many counts. The sequenced sample consisted of PBMCs. The chain has TRBV3-1 and TRBJ2-4; the D gene is possibly TRBD1 (6 bases). The clonotype was recovered from a man between 65 and 85 years old in good health. CDR3 in amino acids: CASSQGFYRVSGAKNIQYF. The DNA for the CDR3 is TGTGCCAGCAGCCAAGGTTTTTACAGGGTTTCAGGGGCCAAAAACATTCAGTACTTC.